Below are 8 T cell receptor beta chains sequenced from a single sample in a study of T-cell memory formation after mild COVID-19. Via MiXCR, TCRdb re-called the 5' RACE reads, giving one row per CDR3 protein. The data contain 380,000 or so distinct CDR3 sequences, around 15% of them seen just once; the ten biggest clones take up 22%. The sequencing sample was made of PBMCs or a T cell subset sorted from them (not recorded which). The receptors here all came from a man between 18 and 35 years old who had mild COVID-19 (a few samples of this study predate the infection). Cell type and time point are not known.

This CDR3 reads CASNSVGGDTEAFF. In DNA, the CDR3 is TGCGCCAGCAACTCCGTGGGGGGGGACACTGAAGCTTTCTTT. V usage is TRBV5-1 and J usage is TRBJ1-1; D possibly corresponds to TRBD1 (5 bases). CDR1 is SGHRS, CDR2 YFSETQ, per germline. The V end was cut by 6 bases, the J end by 3 bases, with 15 bases between. CDR3 size: 14 residues.

This clonotype was picked up a small number of times. This CDR3 reads CASSAHPLGRETQYF. The CDR3 nucleotides are TGTGCCAGCAGTGCCCACCCCCTGGGCCGAGAGACCCAGTACTTC. The chain combines TRBV28 with TRBJ2-5; no clear D gene. The CDR3 contains 15 residues. Trimming took off 5 bases at V and 4 bases at J, with 17 bases between the two ends. Per the germline V gene, CDR1 is MDHEN and CDR2 is SYDVKM.

The J gene is TRBJ2-7, the V gene TRBV19; possible D gene TRBD1, 5 bases. The CDR3 contains 15 residues. The V end lost 6 bases, the J end lost 0 bases, and 15 bases lay between the germline ends. Germline assignment: CDR1 LNHDA and CDR2 SQIVND (reference sequence). CDR3 DNA: TGTGCCAGTAGCGAGACAGCGACCCGCTCCTACGAGCAGTACGTC. Amino acids: CASSETATRSYEQYV.

This chain uses TRBV2 with TRBJ2-5; D is ambiguous. V was shortened by 2 bases and J by 5 bases, with 3 bases between the two germline ends. The CDR3 loop spans 11 amino acids. Germline V gene data show CDR1 as SNHLY and CDR2 as FYNNEI. The CDR3 here is CASSEWETQYF. CDR3 coding DNA: TGTGCCAGCAGTGAATGGGAGACCCAGTACTTC.

The chain combines TRBV29-1 with TRBJ2-5, with 9 bases aligning to TRBD2. V lost 6 bases, J lost 1 base, and 6 bases stayed unmatched. The germline gives CDR1 SQVTM, CDR2 ANQGSEA. This CDR3 region has 14 residues. CDR3 sequence reads: CSVSTSGVQETQYF. CDR3 bases: TGCAGCGTATCGACTAGCGGCGTCCAAGAGACCCAGTACTTC.

This clonotype has just a few counts. V is TRBV27 and J is TRBJ1-6; tentatively, D is TRBD1 (5 bases). This CDR3 comprises 17 residues. Germline CDR1 and CDR2: MNHEY and SMNVEV (reference sequence). Between the trimmed V and J ends, which lost 5 bases and 7 bases, there was a span of 21 bases. In DNA form, the CDR3 reads TGTGCCAGCAGTGAGAACTGGGACGCTGGAATAAATTCACCCCTCCACTTT. The encoded protein is CASSENWDAGINSPLHF.

The V and J genes are TRBV28 and TRBJ1-6; 9 bases align to TRBD1. Trimming removed 4 bases from V and 11 bases from J; junction bases left unmatched: 9. Germline V gene sequence: CDR1 MDHEN, CDR2 SYDVKM. The CDR3 spans 15 residues. CDR3 protein: CASSSAGTGNPPLHF. CDR3 nucleotide sequence: TGTGCCAGCAGTTCCGCCGGGACAGGGAATCCACCCCTCCACTTT.

This clonotype came up a few times. The genes are TRBV20-1 and TRBJ2-3; D might be TRBD2 (5 bases). This CDR3 contains 12 residues. The ends were cut back, 5 bases at V and 4 bases at J, with 10 bases in the middle. Germline values: CDR1 DFQATT, CDR2 SNEGSKA (reference sequence). The CDR3 DNA reads TGCAGTGCTTCACGGGAACCAGATACGCAGTATTTT. This sequence encodes CSASREPDTQYF.